The 18 T cell receptor beta chains reported below all come from one sample, sequenced in a study of shared clonotypes between healthy human individuals. Here immunoSEQ multiplex PCR was the method, and the copy in TCRdb shows in-frame clones only, minus some. Altogether about 2 million clones are present, 90% to 95% being singletons, with the ten largest covering 0.13%. Material: naive CD4+ T cells sorted from blood. Described subset: CD45RA+ positively selected. The source is a man aged 18 to 29 in good health.

The chain uses TRBV7-2 and TRBJ2-7, with 7 bases identical to TRBD2. Germline V gives CDR1 SGHTA, CDR2 FQGNSA. The CDR3 runs to 13 residues. The ends lost 2 bases at V and 2 bases at J; junction bases unmatched: 0. CDR3 nucleotide sequence: TGTGCCAGCAGCTTACGGGAGGCCTACGAGCAGTACTTC. Residues: CASSLREAYEQYF.

Here the CDR3 DNA reads TGTGCCAGCAGCGTTGGGGGGGGACATAATCAGCCCCAGCATTTT. It is translated as CASSVGGGHNQPQHF. J is TRBJ1-5 and V is TRBV5-4, with TRBD1 as a possible D gene (6 bases). From germline, CDR1 is SGHNT and CDR2 YYREEE (reference sequence). CDR3 length equals 15 residues. Between the trimmed V and J ends, which lost 4 bases and 4 bases, there was a span of 15 bases. Complete variable domain (other parts from reference TRBV5-4 and TRBJ1-5): ETGVTQSPTHLIKTRGQQVTLRCSSQSGHNTVSWYQQALGQGPQFIFQYYREEENGRGNFPPRFSGLQFPNYSSELNVNALELDDSALYLCASSVGGGHNQPQHFGDGTRLSIL.

The V and J genes are TRBV30 and TRBJ1-2, with D unresolved. From germline, CDR1 is GTSNPN and CDR2 SVGIG (reference sequence). The ends were cut back, 4 bases at V and 8 bases at J, with 14 bases in the middle. The CDR3 contains 12 residues. In DNA form, the CDR3 reads TGTGCCTGGACCTCCTTGGGCATGGGCTACACCTTC. It codes for CAWTSLGMGYTF.

This clone appeared once. The chain is built from TRBV6-6 and TRBJ1-3, with a tentative D call TRBD1 (5 bases). CDR1 MNHNY and CDR2 SVGAGI come from the germline V gene (reference sequence). The CDR3 loop spans 15 amino acids. V lost 6 bases and J 4 bases, leaving 16 bases between the germline ends. CDR3 region: CASSSQGVSGNTIYF. The CDR3 bases are TGTGCCAGCAGCTCTCAGGGAGTGAGCGGAAACACCATATATTTT.

The V gene is TRBV5-1, the J gene TRBJ2-5, with 7 bases identical to TRBD1. Germline-derived CDR1 and CDR2 are SGHRS and YFSETQ. The ends lost 3 bases at V and 1 base at J; junction bases unmatched: 3. CDR3 length: 14 amino acids. The CDR3 DNA sequence: TGCGCCAGCAGCTGGGGACAGCCCCAAGAGACCCAGTACTTC. Its protein is CASSWGQPQETQYF.

This rearrangement joins TRBV10-3 to TRBJ2-7; D tentatively fits TRBD1 or TRBD2 (5 bases each). Germline V gives CDR1 ENHRY, CDR2 SYGVKD. The CDR3 extends over 12 amino acids. The V gene lost 6 bases and the J gene lost 6 bases, with 12 bases spanning the gap. The CDR3 DNA reads TGTGCCATCAGGAGGGGAACCTTCGAGCAGTACTTC. Amino acid sequence: CAIRRGTFEQYF.

This clone was observed a handful of times. The sample has other DNA sequences that encode this CDR3 too. The chain joins TRBV7-2 to TRBJ2-7; tentatively, D is TRBD1 (5 bases). This CDR3 is built from 13 residues. Germline lookup yields CDR1 SGHTA and CDR2 FQGNSA. Trimming stripped 5 bases from V and 0 bases from J, with 8 bases between. Here the CDR3 reads CASSLGVSYEQYF. The DNA for the CDR3 is TGTGCCAGCAGCCTAGGGGTCTCCTACGAGCAGTACTTC.

The table lists this clone with a count of one. The chain has TRBV6-5 and TRBJ2-5; D ambiguous. Looked up from germline, CDR1 is MNHEY and CDR2 is SVGAGI. This CDR3 has 14 amino acids. Trimming took off 0 bases at V and 0 bases at J, with 5 bases between the two ends. The CDR3 loop is CASSYSIYQETQYF. CDR3 DNA: TGTGCCAGCAGTTACTCGATCTACCAAGAGACCCAGTACTTC.

The rearrangement uses TRBV2 and TRBJ1-6; no clear D. Germline V gene sequence: CDR1 SNHLY, CDR2 FYNNEI. Trimming cost V 7 bases and J 10 bases, with 20 bases left between them. CDR3 length equals 15 residues. The CDR3 bases are TGTGCCAGCACCGTAGGCAGGATTACAGAATCACCCCTCCACTTT. This sequence encodes CASTVGRITESPLHF.

The V and J genes are TRBV27 and TRBJ2-7; 8 nucleotides align to TRBD1. Losses at the gene ends were 3 bases for V and 2 bases for J; bases not matched to a gene: 3. Germline loops: CDR1 MNHEY, CDR2 SMNVEV (reference sequence). This CDR3 is 14 amino acids long. This CDR3 is CASSFDRGTYEQYF. The CDR3 nucleotides read TGTGCCAGCAGTTTTGACAGGGGCACCTACGAGCAGTACTTC.

The V call is TRBV30, the J call TRBJ1-3; maybe TRBD1 (5 bases). The germline gives CDR1 GTSNPN, CDR2 SVGIG (reference sequence). The CDR3 totals 15 residues. Trimming shortened V by 2 bases and J by 4 bases, and 15 bases separated the two germline ends. The CDR3 nucleotides read TGTGCCTGGAGTCTCGGACTTGGGGCCGGAAACACCATATATTTT. This translates into CAWSLGLGAGNTIYF. Complete variable domain (other parts from reference TRBV30 and TRBJ1-3): SQTIHQWPATLVQPVGSPLSLECTVEGTSNPNLYWYRQAAGRGLQLLFYSVGIGQISSEVPQNLSASRPQDRQFILSSKKLLLSDSGFYLCAWSLGLGAGNTIYFGEGSWLTVV.

This clone was recorded once. The J gene is TRBJ2-5, the V gene TRBV5-1; possible D gene TRBD1, 6 bases. This CDR3 is 16 amino acids long. Trimming stripped 2 bases from V and 2 bases from J, with 16 bases between. Looked up from germline, CDR1 is SGHRS and CDR2 is YFSETQ. Here the CDR3 reads CASSFIVGAGQETQYF. The CDR3 DNA reads TGCGCCAGCAGCTTTATCGTGGGGGCCGGGCAAGAGACCCAGTACTTC.

This chain uses TRBV5-1 with TRBJ2-3, with D perhaps TRBD2 (5 bases). The V end was cut by 0 bases, the J end by 5 bases, with 13 bases between. The CDR3 contains 15 residues. Germline lookup yields CDR1 SGHRS and CDR2 YFSETQ. The CDR3 is CASSLVSGVGDTQYF. CDR3 sequence (DNA): TGCGCCAGCAGCTTGGTTTCCGGGGTAGGAGATACGCAGTATTTT.

V usage is TRBV9 and J usage is TRBJ2-3, with D possibly TRBD2 on 6 matching bases. V gave up 3 bases and J gave up 0 bases, with 14 bases separating them. Looked up from germline, CDR1 is SGDLS and CDR2 is YYNGEE. This CDR3 has 16 residues. The CDR3 reads CASSGSTSPSTDTQYF. The CDR3 DNA follows: TGTGCCAGCAGCGGATCTACTAGCCCAAGCACAGATACGCAGTATTTT.

The rearrangement links TRBV5-1 to TRBJ2-5; a weak D match, TRBD1 (6 bases). CDR1 and CDR2 from the germline V gene are SGHRS and YFSETQ. The CDR3 is 13 residues long. V dropped 6 bases and J dropped 5 bases, with 14 bases sitting between them. CDR3 residues: CASNQQGFETQYF. CDR3 nucleotide sequence: TGCGCCAGCAACCAACAGGGTTTTGAGACCCAGTACTTC.

This sequence joins TRBV18 and TRBJ2-3; D possibly uses TRBD1 or TRBD2 (5 bases each). The germline V and J ends were trimmed by 2 bases and 0 bases, with 12 bases remaining between them. Germline V gene lookup returns CDR1 KGHSH and CDR2 LQKENI. The CDR3 contains 16 residues. The CDR3: CASSPRERGSTDTQYF. The CDR3 bases are TGTGCCAGCTCACCAAGGGAGAGGGGCAGCACAGATACGCAGTATTTT. Supplemented by reference TRBV18 and TRBJ2-3, the full variable domain reads NAGVMQNPRHLVRRRGQEARLRCSPMKGHSHVYWYRQLPEEGLKFMVYLQKENIIDESGMPKERFSAEFPKEGPSILRIQQVVRGDSAAYFCASSPRERGSTDTQYFGPGTRLTVL.

This sequence joins TRBV28 and TRBJ1-2; the D gene is possibly TRBD1 (6 bases). Trimming removed 5 bases from V and 4 bases from J, with 14 bases in between. The germline CDR1 and CDR2 sequences are MDHEN and SYDVKM. This CDR3 comprises 14 residues. CDR3 coding DNA: TGTGCCAGCAGTCGAGAGACAGGATCCTATGGCTACACCTTC. Its translation: CASSRETGSYGYTF.

As to this clone: Other DNA sequences within the sample encode an identical CDR3. V and J are TRBV30 and TRBJ2-7, with TRBD1 matching over 9 bases. CDR3 length: 12 residues. CDR1 GTSNPN and CDR2 SVGIG come from the germline V gene (reference sequence). V shed 0 bases and J 7 bases; nucleotides not matched to a gene: 1. The CDR3 is CAWSVGQGEQYF. The CDR3 region has the DNA TGTGCCTGGAGTGTAGGACAGGGGGAGCAGTACTTC.